This is a list of T cell receptor beta chains from one sample in a study of T-cell reconstitution after alpha-beta-depleted transplantation in children. Each CDR3 protein is one row after TCRdb ran MiXCR on the PCR reads. The sample records hundreds of thousands of distinct CDR3 sequences, around 9.9% being singletons. The specimen comprised PBMCs, sampled before TCRalphabeta/CD19-depleted stem cell transplant. All receptors come from a child less than two years old with acute myeloid leukemia, due to receive a stem cell transplant. Both conserved end residues are part of each CDR3. Fields, in order: D gene, CDR3 length, clone size, J gene, V gene, CDR3 protein, CDR3 DNA. A D gene is named only where the DNA matches it firmly. The size entry is marked missing in some rows and otherwise reads once, few, many or a size class.

-,19,many,TRBJ2-6,TRBV6-5,CASSSYRGGARSGANVLTF,TGTGCCAGCAGCTCCTACCGAGGGGGGGCAAGATCTGGGGCCAACGTCCTGACTTTC
TRBD2,16,-,TRBJ2-7,TRBV28,CASSLGMFREAYEQYF,TGTGCCAGCAGTTTAGGTATGTTCCGGGAGGCCTACGAGCAGTACTTC
-,15,many,TRBJ1-6,TRBV20-1,CSARLPGRYNSPLHF,TGCAGTGCTAGACTACCGGGACGTTATAATTCACCCCTCCACTTT
-,14,-,TRBJ2-3,TRBV20-1,CSARQYTSTDTQYF,TGCAGTGCTAGGCAGTATACTAGCACAGATACGCAGTATTTT
-,14,few,TRBJ2-3,TRBV7-7,CASSFSSGSDTQYF,TGTGCCAGCAGCTTTAGTTCGGGCTCAGATACGCAGTATTTT
-,16,many,TRBJ2-7,TRBV4-2,CASSQDQGSKSYEQYF,TGTGCCAGCAGCCAAGATCAGGGGAGTAAGTCCTACGAGCAGTACTTC
TRBD1,15,many,TRBJ1-2,TRBV6-1,CASSGETGNVYGYTF,TGTGCCAGCAGTGGAGAGACAGGGAATGTCTATGGCTACACCTTC
-,15,many,TRBJ1-5,TRBV20-1,CSASWGGTGDQPQHF,TGCAGTGCTAGTTGGGGGGGAACCGGGGATCAGCCCCAGCATTTT
-,14,many,TRBJ2-7,TRBV5-1,CASGREIGSYEQYF,TGCGCCAGCGGCAGGGAAATTGGCTCCTACGAGCAGTACTTC
TRBD2,16,few,TRBJ2-7,TRBV7-2,CASSLSAGGPEYEQYF,TGTGCCAGCAGCTTATCTGCGGGAGGGCCGGAGTACGAGCAGTACTTC
-,14,many,TRBJ2-5,TRBV20-1,CSARDSGGPETQYF,TGCAGTGCTAGAGATTCGGGGGGCCCAGAGACCCAGTACTTC
-,14,many,TRBJ2-2,TRBV7-9,CASEATTRTGELFF,TGTGCCAGTGAGGCTACAACGAGGACCGGGGAGCTGTTTTTT
-,12,many,TRBJ2-1,TRBV30,CAWTLTGTEQFF,TGTGCCTGGACCCTGACCGGGACTGAGCAGTTCTTC
-,13,-,TRBJ1-2,TRBV30,CAWTQGPVYGYTF,TGTGCCTGGACCCAGGGGCCCGTCTATGGCTACACCTTC
-,13,many,TRBJ1-5,TRBV10-3,CAISVGKDQPQHF,TGTGCCATCAGTGTAGGGAAGGATCAGCCCCAGCATTTT
-,15,many,TRBJ1-1,TRBV5-1,CASSFTGSGDTEAFF,TGCGCCAGCAGCTTTACAGGCTCCGGGGACACTGAAGCTTTCTTT
-,15,many,TRBJ1-1,TRBV28,CASRNWDTRDTEAFF,TGTGCCAGCCGGAATTGGGACACGAGAGACACTGAAGCTTTCTTT
-,13,many,TRBJ2-3,TRBV20-1,CSARASFTDTQYF,TGCAGTGCTAGGGCTAGTTTCACAGATACGCAGTATTTT
TRBD2,15,few,TRBJ2-7,TRBV30,CAATGTSGRRDEQYF,TGTGCCGCGACGGGGACTAGCGGGAGAAGGGACGAGCAGTACTTC
TRBD1,15,many,TRBJ2-7,TRBV12-3/TRBV12-4,CASRATGGPLYEQYF,TGTGCCAGCAGGGCAACAGGGGGCCCACTCTACGAGCAGTACTTC